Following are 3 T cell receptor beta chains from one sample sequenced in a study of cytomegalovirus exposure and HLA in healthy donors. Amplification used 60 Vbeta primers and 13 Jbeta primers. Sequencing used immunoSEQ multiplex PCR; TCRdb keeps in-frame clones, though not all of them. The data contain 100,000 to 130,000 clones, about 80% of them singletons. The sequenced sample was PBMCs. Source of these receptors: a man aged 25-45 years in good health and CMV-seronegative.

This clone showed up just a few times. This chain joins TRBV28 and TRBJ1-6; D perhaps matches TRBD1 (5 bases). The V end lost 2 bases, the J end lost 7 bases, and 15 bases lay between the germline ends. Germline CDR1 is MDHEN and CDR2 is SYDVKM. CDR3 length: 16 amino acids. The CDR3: CASSLQGWASNSPLHF. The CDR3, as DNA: TGTGCCAGCAGTTTACAGGGATGGGCTTCAAATTCACCCCTCCACTTT.

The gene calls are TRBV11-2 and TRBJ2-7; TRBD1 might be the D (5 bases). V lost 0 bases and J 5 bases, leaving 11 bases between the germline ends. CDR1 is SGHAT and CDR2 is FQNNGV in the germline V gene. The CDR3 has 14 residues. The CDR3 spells CASSLDRVTNEQYF. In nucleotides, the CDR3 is TGTGCCAGCAGCTTAGACAGGGTAACGAACGAGCAGTACTTC.

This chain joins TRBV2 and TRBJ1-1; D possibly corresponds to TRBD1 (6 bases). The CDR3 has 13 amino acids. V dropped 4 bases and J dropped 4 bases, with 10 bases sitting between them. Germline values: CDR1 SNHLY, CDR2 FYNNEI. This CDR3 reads CASSVGGRTEAFF. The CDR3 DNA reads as TGTGCCAGCAGTGTGGGGGGGCGCACTGAAGCTTTCTTT.